The sequence of this TCR beta chain was determined in a study of shared clonotypes between healthy human individuals. V lost 6 bases, J lost 6 bases, and 14 bases lay in between. Germline CDR1 is LNHDA and CDR2 is SQIVND (reference sequence). CDR3 size: 13 residues. Only Caucasian adults living in Nashville, Tennessee served as donors. Several immunoSEQ plates received, in even portions, the genomic DNA of each subset. Unsorted PBMC DNA underwent sequencing on ten immunoSEQ deep assay plates. This table comes from immunoSEQ multiplex PCR, and its TCRdb copy is limited to in-frame clones, with some not included. The table has under 600,000 clones, just over 75% seen once; the top ten hold about 12%.

The sample consisted of PBMCs. This TCR was recovered from a woman between 40 and 50 years old in good health. Some clones in this sample may be carry-over from other donors' samples. This chain connects TRBV19 to TRBJ1-2; D call uncertain. Written as DNA, the CDR3 is TGTGCCAGTAGCCACACAGCCGGGGATGGCTACACCTTC. Translating gives CASSHTAGDGYTF.